The 30 T cell receptor beta chains listed next were all sequenced from one sample in a study of shared clonotypes between healthy human individuals. Measured with immunoSEQ multiplex PCR; TCRdb has only the in-frame clones, and not every one. The repertoire consists of roughly 2.6 million clones, with around 94% occurring once and the leading ten covering 0.14%. The source material was naive CD4+ T cells sorted from blood. Subset defined: CD45RA+ positively selected. The receptors shown here come from a man aged 18 to 30 in good health.

The chain recombines TRBV7-2 with TRBJ2-7; 9 bases line up with TRBD2. Germline CDR1 reads SGHTA; CDR2 reads FQGNSA. CDR3 length equals 14 residues. The V and J ends lost 1 base and 5 bases, in that order; junction bases with no gene match: 3. CDR3 residues: CASSLELAGNEQYF. CDR3 nucleotide sequence: TGTGCCAGCAGCTTAGAGCTAGCGGGAAACGAGCAGTACTTC.

This clone was detected once. This chain connects TRBV6-5 to TRBJ1-2; 10 nucleotides line up with TRBD1. Germline-derived CDR1 and CDR2 are MNHEY and SVGAGI. V gave up 6 bases and J gave up 4 bases; unmatched junction bases: 5. This CDR3 spans 14 amino acids. CDR3 in amino acids: CASSPGTGAYGYTF. The CDR3 DNA follows: TGTGCCAGCAGCCCCGGGACAGGGGCCTATGGCTACACCTTC.

The gene calls are TRBV11-2 and TRBJ1-1, with D unclear. Germline V lookup: CDR1 SGHAT, CDR2 FQNNGV. The CDR3 runs 15 residues. V lost 7 bases to trimming and J lost 1 base, with 16 bases between them. This CDR3 is CASTLVGKKNTEAFF. DNA for the CDR3: TGTGCCAGCACCCTAGTGGGAAAAAAGAACACTGAAGCTTTCTTT.

This clone has only one observation. The V gene is TRBV10-2, the J gene TRBJ2-2; D uncertain. CDR3 length: 15 residues. Trimming took off 3 bases at V and 0 bases at J, with 8 bases between the two ends. Germline lookup yields CDR1 WSHSY and CDR2 SAAADI. CDR3 coding DNA: TGCGCCAGCAGTGACAGGTTCGCGAACACCGGGGAGCTGTTTTTT. Its protein product is CASSDRFANTGELFF.

V and J are TRBV2 and TRBJ1-5; D ambiguous. Germline loops: CDR1 SNHLY, CDR2 FYNNEI. The V end was cut by 5 bases, the J end by 1 base, with 12 bases between. The length of the CDR3 is 15 residues. DNA for the CDR3: TGTGCCAGCAGTCACAACAGTATAAGCAATCAGCCCCAGCATTTT. Amino acid sequence: CASSHNSISNQPQHF.

The V call is TRBV5-6, the J call TRBJ2-2, with a weak D call TRBD2 (6 bases). The CDR3 contains 16 residues. V dropped 4 bases and J dropped 5 bases, with 18 bases sitting between them. In germline, CDR1 is SGHDT, CDR2 YYEEEE. CDR3 in DNA: TGTGCCAGCAGCCCCGGGGGTCCAGGGCTGACCGGGGAGCTGTTTTTT. As protein: CASSPGGPGLTGELFF.

This rearrangement joins TRBV10-3 to TRBJ2-1; D is perhaps TRBD1 or TRBD2 (6 bases each). This CDR3 is built from 13 residues. The germline V and J ends were trimmed by 10 bases and 8 bases, with 18 bases remaining between them. The germline V gene has CDR1 ENHRY and CDR2 SYGVKD. This CDR3 is CATISGGGDEQFF. In DNA, the CDR3 is TGTGCCACAATCTCCGGGGGCGGGGATGAGCAGTTCTTC.

The chain couples TRBV28 to TRBJ1-5, with TRBD1 identical over 9 bases. Germline V gives CDR1 MDHEN, CDR2 SYDVKM. CDR3 size: 16 residues. V shed 5 bases and J 6 bases; nucleotides not matched to a gene: 11. The CDR3 loop reads CASSPPPGQGSQPQHF. The CDR3 DNA is TGTGCCAGCAGTCCGCCCCCGGGACAGGGCAGTCAGCCCCAGCATTTT.

The chain couples TRBV28 to TRBJ2-7; 9 nucleotides agree with TRBD1. The CDR3 has 14 amino acids. J gave up 5 bases and V 6 bases, and 8 bases lay outside the gene matches. The germline V gene has CDR1 MDHEN and CDR2 SYDVKM. The CDR3 nucleotides are TGTGCCAGCAGCCCGGGGACAGGGCGAAACGAGCAGTACTTC. Translation: CASSPGTGRNEQYF.

The chain combines TRBV5-1 with TRBJ1-2; 8 bases line up with TRBD1. There are 13 residues in the CDR3. The ends lost 5 bases at V and 4 bases at J; junction bases unmatched: 4. Per germline, CDR1 SGHRS and CDR2 YFSETQ. This CDR3 reads CASRTGAGYGYTF. In DNA, the CDR3 is TGCGCCAGCAGGACAGGGGCTGGCTATGGCTACACCTTC.

V usage is TRBV7-3 and J usage is TRBJ2-3, with D possibly being TRBD1 or TRBD2 (5 bases each). From germline, CDR1 is SGHTA and CDR2 FQGTGA. The V end lost 2 bases, the J end lost 4 bases, and 16 bases lay between the germline ends. This CDR3 region has 16 residues. CDR3 in DNA: TGTGCCAGCAGCTTATCCCCAGGGAGTCTTCCAGATACGCAGTATTTT. Its protein is CASSLSPGSLPDTQYF.

The chain combines TRBV28 with TRBJ1-2; D is ambiguous. The germline gives CDR1 MDHEN, CDR2 SYDVKM. The ends were cut back, 5 bases at V and 0 bases at J, with 4 bases in the middle. The CDR3 covers 12 residues. CDR3 loop: CASSGPNYGYTF. CDR3 bases: TGTGCCAGCAGTGGTCCTAACTATGGCTACACCTTC.

The genes are TRBV19 and TRBJ1-4; no reliable D call. The CDR3 consists of 14 residues. CDR1 and CDR2 from the germline V gene are LNHDA and SQIVND (reference sequence). Trimming left V 3 bases short and J 5 bases short, with 10 bases between. DNA of the CDR3: TGTGCCAGTAGTATGGTGTCGGCGAATGAAAAACTGTTTTTT. Translation: CASSMVSANEKLFF.

Note on this clone: This CDR3 is also generated by other DNA sequences in the sample. The chain has TRBV12-5 and TRBJ2-2; no firm D call. CDR1 is LGHNT and CDR2 is FRNRAP in the germline V gene. The CDR3 covers 13 residues. Trimming cost V 2 bases and J 2 bases, with 3 bases left between them. As DNA, the CDR3 is TGTGCTAGTGGTTTGTCTAACACCGGGGAGCTGTTTTTT. It yields the protein CASGLSNTGELFF.

The J gene is TRBJ2-7, the V gene TRBV11-2; D gene ambiguous. CDR1 is SGHAT and CDR2 is FQNNGV in the germline V gene. CDR3 size: 13 residues. Trimming stripped 5 bases from V and 6 bases from J, with 14 bases between. Here the CDR3 DNA reads TGTGCCAGCAGCCCCCCAAGCTGGGGCGAGCAGTACTTC. Its translation: CASSPPSWGEQYF.

The V and J genes are TRBV28 and TRBJ1-5; no clear D gene. CDR3 length: 15 residues. V gave up 3 bases and J gave up 1 base, with 10 bases separating them. Germline CDR1 reads MDHEN; CDR2 reads SYDVKM. CDR3: CASSFPGWSNQPQHF. For the CDR3, the DNA is TGTGCCAGCAGTTTCCCGGGTTGGAGCAATCAGCCCCAGCATTTT.

Comments on this clone: At the DNA level, this CDR3 is encoded by other sequences in the same sample as well. The genes are TRBV5-1 and TRBJ2-7, with 8 bases identical to TRBD2. Trimming removed 1 base from V and 4 bases from J; junction bases left unmatched: 4. CDR1 is SGHRS and CDR2 is YFSETQ in the germline V gene. This CDR3 is 14 amino acids long. The CDR3 DNA follows: TGCGCCAGCAGCTTGCCCAGCGGGAGTTACGAGCAGTACTTC. Translation: CASSLPSGSYEQYF.

This chain joins TRBV6-4 and TRBJ2-1, with 10 bases lining up with TRBD1. CDR1 is MRHNA and CDR2 is SNTAGT in the germline V gene. The ends lost 4 bases at V and 6 bases at J; junction bases unmatched: 6. The CDR3 loop spans 15 amino acids. CDR3 region: CASSAGTGAFNEQFF. For the CDR3, the DNA is TGTGCCAGCAGTGCCGGGACAGGGGCCTTCAATGAGCAGTTCTTC.

A remark on this clone: Other DNA sequences within the sample encode an identical CDR3. The V call is TRBV6-5, the J call TRBJ2-2, with TRBD2 matching over 8 bases. Looked up from germline, CDR1 is MNHEY and CDR2 is SVGAGI. The CDR3 covers 13 residues. The ends lost 7 bases at V and 4 bases at J; junction bases unmatched: 2. The CDR3, as DNA: TGTGCCAGCACCCGGGGGGGCACCGGGGAGCTGTTTTTT. Translated: CASTRGGTGELFF.

The chain combines TRBV7-2 with TRBJ2-7; 8 bases map to TRBD2. Germline CDR1 is SGHTA and CDR2 is FQGNSA. This CDR3 is built from 16 residues. V shed 1 base, J shed 1 base, and the junction held 6 bases outside the gene matches. This CDR3 is CASSLGSVAGSYEQYF. The CDR3 region has the DNA TGTGCCAGCAGCTTAGGATCGGTAGCGGGGTCCTACGAGCAGTACTTC.

The chain carries TRBV11-2 and TRBJ2-7; D ambiguous. CDR1 is SGHAT, CDR2 FQNNGV, per germline. The CDR3 spans 15 residues. Trimming left V 3 bases short and J 2 bases short, with 14 bases between. The CDR3 DNA is TGTGCCAGCAGCTTCACCCCTGAGAAAACCTACGAGCAGTACTTC. Its translation: CASSFTPEKTYEQYF. The full variable domain, rest sourced from reference TRBV11-2 and TRBJ2-7, is EAGVAQSPRYKIIEKRQSVAFWCNPISGHATLYWYQQILGQGPKLLIQFQNNGVVDDSQLPKDRFSAERLKGVDSTLKIQPAKLEDSAVYLCASSFTPEKTYEQYFGPGTRLTVT.

The chain couples TRBV5-6 to TRBJ1-1, with TRBD1 as a possible D gene (6 bases). Trimming removed 3 bases at V and 8 bases at J, with 11 bases between. CDR3 length: 12 amino acids. Germline V lookup: CDR1 SGHDT, CDR2 YYEEEE. For the CDR3, the DNA is TGTGCCAGCAGCTGGGGGGCCGTAGAAGCTTTCTTT. Its protein is CASSWGAVEAFF.

V is TRBV5-4 and J is TRBJ2-3, with D maybe TRBD1 (6 bases). Germline V CDR1 and CDR2: SGHNT, YYREEE (reference sequence). Trimming shortened V by 0 bases and J by 2 bases, and 10 bases separated the two germline ends. This CDR3 has 15 residues. This CDR3 is CASSLARGFTDTQYF. The CDR3 coding sequence is TGTGCCAGCAGCTTGGCCAGGGGATTCACAGATACGCAGTATTTT.

A remark on this clone: The sample holds other DNA sequences that translate to the same CDR3. The rearrangement joins TRBV19 to TRBJ1-2; TRBD1 matches 10 bases. V dropped 4 bases and J dropped 4; count of bases not matched to a gene: 3. Germline V gene data show CDR1 as LNHDA and CDR2 as SQIVND (reference sequence). The CDR3 has 14 amino acids. CDR3 bases: TGTGCCAGTAGTAGGGACAGGGGCAGCTATGGCTACACCTTC. It codes for CASSRDRGSYGYTF.

Written as DNA, the CDR3 is TGTGCCAGCTTTGAGGGGAACACCGGGGAGCTGTTTTTT. It encodes CASFEGNTGELFF. The chain is built from TRBV18 and TRBJ2-2; D is perhaps TRBD2 (5 bases). Germline V gives CDR1 KGHSH, CDR2 LQKENI. The CDR3 spans 13 residues. The germline V and J ends were trimmed by 7 bases and 1 base, with 7 bases remaining between them.

The chain uses TRBV9 and TRBJ2-2; 9 nucleotides line up with TRBD2. This CDR3 region has 20 residues. Per germline, CDR1 SGDLS and CDR2 YYNGEE. J was trimmed by 5 bases and V by 1 base; bases with no gene match: 18. CDR3: CASSVSTIGLAGMRTGELFF. CDR3 DNA: TGTGCCAGCAGCGTATCAACCATTGGGCTAGCGGGAATGCGGACCGGGGAGCTGTTTTTT.

The chain uses TRBV6-6 and TRBJ2-3, with D perhaps matching TRBD2 (5 bases). The CDR3 sequence is 14 residues long. In germline, CDR1 is MNHNY, CDR2 SVGAGI (reference sequence). Trimming stripped 6 bases from V and 5 bases from J, with 15 bases between. The CDR3 DNA reads as TGTGCCAGCAGGAGGTCCTACGGGGAAGATACGCAGTATTTT. Translated: CASRRSYGEDTQYF.

As concerns this clone: One junction end disagrees with the germline gene, perhaps due to a read error. This chain links TRBV30 with TRBJ1-2; possible D gene TRBD1, 5 bases. This CDR3 has 10 amino acids. Germline loops: CDR1 GTSNPN, CDR2 SVGIG (reference sequence). The CDR3 spells CAGRGLGYTF. The DNA for the CDR3 is TGTGCCGGGAGGGGACTTGGCTACACCTTC.

The J gene is TRBJ2-3, the V gene TRBV28; 12 nucleotides align to TRBD2. Germline V gene lookup returns CDR1 MDHEN and CDR2 SYDVKM. There are 15 residues in the CDR3. V lost 4 bases to trimming and J lost 4 bases; unmatched junction nucleotides: 3. CDR3 sequence: CASSSSGGAADTQYF. The CDR3 DNA reads TGTGCCAGCAGTTCTAGCGGGGGGGCAGCAGATACGCAGTATTTT.

In this sample, this clone turned up once. The gene calls are TRBV5-1 and TRBJ2-3; D not certain. Per germline, CDR1 SGHRS and CDR2 YFSETQ. Trimming took off 4 bases at V and 0 bases at J, with 9 bases between the two ends. The CDR3 has 14 amino acids. CDR3 residues: CASSDDSSTDTQYF. CDR3 sequence (DNA): TGCGCCAGCAGCGATGACTCTAGCACAGATACGCAGTATTTT.